This is a list of T cell receptor beta chains from one sample in a study of blood T cells in healthy people across ages. TCRdb itself ran the 5' RACE reads through MiXCR, one entry per CDR3 protein. The profile covers approximately 1,700,000 distinct CDR3 sequences, with around 42% appearing a single time and 23% taken by the ten largest. Sequencing was carried out using blood. The receptors here all came from a human donor in good health. Both conserved end residues are part of each CDR3. D genes are given only for firm matches. Some rows mark clone size as missing; the rest say once, few, many or name a class of expanded clone.

NA	TRBD2	16	TRBJ2-1	TRBV5-1	CASSSLSGGARNEQFF	TGCGCCAGCAGCTCCCTTAGCGGGGGGGCTCGGAATGAGCAGTTCTTC
NA	NA	12	TRBJ2-2	TRBV29-1	CSGGTSVGELFF	TGCAGCGGAGGGACCTCCGTCGGGGAGCTGTTTTTT
NA	NA	16	TRBJ2-1	TRBV3-1	CASSQVLSVSYNEQFF	TGTGCCAGCAGCCAAGTATTAAGCGTTTCCTACAATGAGCAGTTCTTC
NA	TRBD1	13	TRBJ2-5	TRBV2	CANRDRRRQEQYF	TGTGCCAACCGGGACAGGCGGAGGCAAGAGCAGTACTTC
few	NA	14	TRBJ2-5	TRBV20-1	CSARGADTKETQYF	TGCAGTGCTAGAGGGGCGGACACAAAAGAGACCCAGTACTTC
NA	NA	15	TRBJ2-1	TRBV28	CASSMLQGTQETQFF	TGTGCCAGCAGCATGCTACAGGGTACCCAAGAGACCCAGTTCTTC
NA	TRBD2	14	TRBJ2-1	TRBV12-3/TRBV12-4	CASSTGTTYNEQFF	TGTGCCAGCAGCACCGGGACTACTTACAATGAGCAGTTCTTC
NA	TRBD1	15	TRBJ2-7	TRBV2	CASSDGGTEVHEQYF	TGTGCCAGCAGTGATGGTGGGACAGAAGTCCACGAGCAGTACTTC
many	TRBD2	14	TRBJ2-3	TRBV6-6	CASSFSGDTDTQYF	TGTGCCAGCAGTTTTAGCGGGGACACAGATACGCAGTATTTT
few	NA	15	TRBJ2-7	TRBV4-3	CASSQVEGSWDEQYF	TGCGCCAGCAGCCAAGTAGAGGGGTCTTGGGACGAGCAGTACTTC
NA	TRBD2	20	TRBJ2-3	TRBV4-1	CASSVDVVVGGLGASDTQYF	TGCGCCAGCAGCGTCGACGTGGTTGTTGGAGGACTAGGAGCATCAGATACGCAGTATTTT
few	NA	14	TRBJ2-5	TRBV10-3	CAISESGRVETQYF	TGTGCCATCAGTGAGTCGGGCCGGGTTGAGACCCAGTACTTC
NA	NA	13	TRBJ1-6	TRBV9	CASSVDLGSLLHF	TGTGCCAGCAGCGTAGATCTGGGTTCACTCCTCCACTTT
NA	NA	15	TRBJ2-3	TRBV14	CASSSWTVWTDTQYF	TGTGCCAGCAGCAGCTGGACAGTTTGGACAGATACGCAGTATTTT
NA	NA	16	TRBJ1-4	TRBV6-5	CASSYSAGEFNEKLFF	TGTGCCAGCAGTTACTCAGCAGGGGAATTTAATGAAAAACTGTTTTTT
NA	NA	13	TRBJ2-5	TRBV20-1	CSTVWRTQETQYF	TGCAGTACCGTCTGGCGTACACAAGAGACCCAGTACTTC
NA	TRBD1	15	TRBJ1-2	TRBV20-1	CSARGDRVSNYGYTF	TGCAGTGCTAGAGGGGACAGGGTTTCCAACTATGGCTACACCTTC
NA	NA	15	TRBJ1-1	TRBV7-3	CASSSPKQREAWAFF	TGTGCCAGCAGCAGCCCAAAGCAGCGAGAAGCCTGGGCTTTCTTT
NA	NA	13	TRBJ2-2	TRBV27	CAGSSPGAGELFF	TGTGCCGGCAGCTCACCCGGCGCCGGGGAGCTGTTTTTT
NA	NA	15	TRBJ2-1	TRBV6-5	CASSPHGGSDNEQFF	TGTGCCAGCAGCCCACACGGGGGTTCTGATAATGAGCAGTTCTTC